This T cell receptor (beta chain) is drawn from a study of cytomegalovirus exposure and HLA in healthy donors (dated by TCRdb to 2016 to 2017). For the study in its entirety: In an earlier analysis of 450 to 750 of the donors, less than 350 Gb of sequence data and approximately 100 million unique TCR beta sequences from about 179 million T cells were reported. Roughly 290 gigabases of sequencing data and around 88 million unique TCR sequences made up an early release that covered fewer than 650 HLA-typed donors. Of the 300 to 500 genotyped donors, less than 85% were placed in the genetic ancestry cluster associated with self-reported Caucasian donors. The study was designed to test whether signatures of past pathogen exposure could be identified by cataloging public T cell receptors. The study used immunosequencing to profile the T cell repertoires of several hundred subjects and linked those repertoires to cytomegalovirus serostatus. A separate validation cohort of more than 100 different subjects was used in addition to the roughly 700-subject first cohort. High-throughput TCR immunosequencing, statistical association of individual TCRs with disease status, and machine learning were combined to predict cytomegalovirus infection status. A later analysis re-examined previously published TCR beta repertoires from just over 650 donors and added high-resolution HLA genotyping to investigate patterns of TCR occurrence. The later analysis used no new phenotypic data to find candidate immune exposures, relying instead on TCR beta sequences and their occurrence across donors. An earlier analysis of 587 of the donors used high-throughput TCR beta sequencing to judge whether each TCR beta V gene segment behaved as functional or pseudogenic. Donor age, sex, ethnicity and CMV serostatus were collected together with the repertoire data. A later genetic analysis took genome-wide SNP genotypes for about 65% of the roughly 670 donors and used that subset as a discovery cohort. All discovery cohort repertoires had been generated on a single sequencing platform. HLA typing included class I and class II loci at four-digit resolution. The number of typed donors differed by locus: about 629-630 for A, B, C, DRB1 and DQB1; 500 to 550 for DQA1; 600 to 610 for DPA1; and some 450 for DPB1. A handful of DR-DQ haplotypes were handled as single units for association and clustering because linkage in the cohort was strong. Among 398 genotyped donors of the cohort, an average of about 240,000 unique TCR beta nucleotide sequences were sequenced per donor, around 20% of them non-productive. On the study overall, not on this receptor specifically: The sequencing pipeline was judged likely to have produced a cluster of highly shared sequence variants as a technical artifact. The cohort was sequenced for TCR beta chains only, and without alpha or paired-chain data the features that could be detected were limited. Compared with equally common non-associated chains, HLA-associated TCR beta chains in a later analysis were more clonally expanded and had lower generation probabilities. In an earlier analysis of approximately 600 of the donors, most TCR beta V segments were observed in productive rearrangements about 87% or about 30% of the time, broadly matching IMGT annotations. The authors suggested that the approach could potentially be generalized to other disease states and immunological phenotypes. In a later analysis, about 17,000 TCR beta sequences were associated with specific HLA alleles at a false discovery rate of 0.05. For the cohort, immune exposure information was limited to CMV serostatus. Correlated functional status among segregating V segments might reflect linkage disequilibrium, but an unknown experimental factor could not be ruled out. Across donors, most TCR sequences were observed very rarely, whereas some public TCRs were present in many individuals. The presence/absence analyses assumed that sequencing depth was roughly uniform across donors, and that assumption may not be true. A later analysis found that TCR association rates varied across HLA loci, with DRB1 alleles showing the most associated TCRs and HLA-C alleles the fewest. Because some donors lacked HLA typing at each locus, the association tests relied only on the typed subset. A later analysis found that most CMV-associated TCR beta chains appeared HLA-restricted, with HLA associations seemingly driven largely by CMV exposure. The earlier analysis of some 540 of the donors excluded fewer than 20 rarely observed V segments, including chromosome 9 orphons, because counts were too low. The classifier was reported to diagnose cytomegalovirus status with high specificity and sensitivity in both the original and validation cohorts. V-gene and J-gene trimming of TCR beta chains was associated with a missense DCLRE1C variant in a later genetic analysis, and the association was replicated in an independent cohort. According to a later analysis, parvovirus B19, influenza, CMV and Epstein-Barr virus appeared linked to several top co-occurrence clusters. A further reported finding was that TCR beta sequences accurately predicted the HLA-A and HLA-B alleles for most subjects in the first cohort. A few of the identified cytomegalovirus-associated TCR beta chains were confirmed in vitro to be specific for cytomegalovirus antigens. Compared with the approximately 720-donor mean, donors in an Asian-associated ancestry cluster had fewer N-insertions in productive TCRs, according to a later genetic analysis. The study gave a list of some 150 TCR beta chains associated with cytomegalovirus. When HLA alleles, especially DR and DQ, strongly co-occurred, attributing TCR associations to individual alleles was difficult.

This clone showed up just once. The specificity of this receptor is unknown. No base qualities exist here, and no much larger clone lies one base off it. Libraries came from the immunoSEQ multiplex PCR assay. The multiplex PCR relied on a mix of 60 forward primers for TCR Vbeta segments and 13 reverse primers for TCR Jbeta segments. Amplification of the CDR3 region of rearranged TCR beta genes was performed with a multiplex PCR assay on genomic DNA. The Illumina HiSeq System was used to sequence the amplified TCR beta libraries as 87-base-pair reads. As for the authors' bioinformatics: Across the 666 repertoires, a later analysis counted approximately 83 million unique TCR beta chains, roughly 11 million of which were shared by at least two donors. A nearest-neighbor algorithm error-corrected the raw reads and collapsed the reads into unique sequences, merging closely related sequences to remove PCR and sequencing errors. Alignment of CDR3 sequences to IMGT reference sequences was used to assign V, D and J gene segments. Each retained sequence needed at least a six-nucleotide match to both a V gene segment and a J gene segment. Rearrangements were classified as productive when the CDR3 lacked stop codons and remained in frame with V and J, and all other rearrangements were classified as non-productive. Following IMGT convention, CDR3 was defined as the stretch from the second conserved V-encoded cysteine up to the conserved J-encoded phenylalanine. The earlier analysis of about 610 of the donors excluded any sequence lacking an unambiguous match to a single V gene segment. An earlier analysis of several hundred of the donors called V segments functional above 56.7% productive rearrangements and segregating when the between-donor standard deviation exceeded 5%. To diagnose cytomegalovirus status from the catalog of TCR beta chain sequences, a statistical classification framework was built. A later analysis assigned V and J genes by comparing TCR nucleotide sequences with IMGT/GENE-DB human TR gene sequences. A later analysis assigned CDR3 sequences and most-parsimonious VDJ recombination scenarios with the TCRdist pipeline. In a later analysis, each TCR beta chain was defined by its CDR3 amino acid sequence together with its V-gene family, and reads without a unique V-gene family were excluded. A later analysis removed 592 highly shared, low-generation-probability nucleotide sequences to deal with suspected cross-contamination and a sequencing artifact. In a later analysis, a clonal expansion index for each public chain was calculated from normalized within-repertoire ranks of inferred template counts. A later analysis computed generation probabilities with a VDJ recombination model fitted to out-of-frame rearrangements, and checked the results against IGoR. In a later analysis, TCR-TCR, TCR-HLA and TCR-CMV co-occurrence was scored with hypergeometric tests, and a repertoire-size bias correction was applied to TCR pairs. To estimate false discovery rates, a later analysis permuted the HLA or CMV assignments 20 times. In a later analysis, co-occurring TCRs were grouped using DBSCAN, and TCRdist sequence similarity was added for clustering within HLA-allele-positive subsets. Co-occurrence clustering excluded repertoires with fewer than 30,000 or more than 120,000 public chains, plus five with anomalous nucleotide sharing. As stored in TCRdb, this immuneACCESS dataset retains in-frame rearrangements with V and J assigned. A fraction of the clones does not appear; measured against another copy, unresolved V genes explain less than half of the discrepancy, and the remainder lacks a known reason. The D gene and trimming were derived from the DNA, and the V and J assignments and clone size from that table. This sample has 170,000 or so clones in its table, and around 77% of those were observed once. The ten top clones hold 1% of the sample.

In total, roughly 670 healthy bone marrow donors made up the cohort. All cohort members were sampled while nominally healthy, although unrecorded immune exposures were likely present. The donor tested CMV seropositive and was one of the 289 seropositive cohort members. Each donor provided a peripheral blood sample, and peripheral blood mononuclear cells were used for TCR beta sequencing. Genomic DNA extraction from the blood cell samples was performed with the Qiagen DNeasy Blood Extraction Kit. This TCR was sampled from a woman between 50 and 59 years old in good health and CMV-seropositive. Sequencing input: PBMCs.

The nucleotides read TGTGCCAGCAGCTTGGGGACATTTAATAATTCACCCCTCCACTTT. The resulting protein is CASSLGTFNNSPLHF. Rearrangement joined TRBV5-5 to TRBJ1-6; tentative D gene TRBD1, with 5 bases matching. The CDR3 covers 15 residues, taking in both the cysteine and the phenylalanine. CDR3 DNA only is kept here, 45 bases in frame from base 1. V is clipped by 0 bases and J by 5 bases, and the sequence between their germline boundaries is 9 bases long. Based on the germline V gene (reference sequence), the CDR1 and CDR2 sequences are SGHKS and YYEKEE.